Below are 5 T cell receptor beta chains sequenced from a single sample in a study of beta chain features in type 1 diabetes. The study, taken as a whole, reports: When Type 1 diabetes patients were examined, their TCRB CDR3s proved moderately but significantly shorter in all four CD4+ subsets.

Expressed TCRB transcripts were sequenced, since all the RNA that had been isolated was reverse transcribed. The table came from immunoSEQ multiplex PCR; TCRdb's copy has only in-frame clones and leaves some out. Among some 44,000 clones listed, 66% were seen once. Their antigen targets remain unknown. The sample comprised Tregs from blood. The origin of the receptors is a woman between 18 and 30 years old with type 1 diabetes.

This chain links TRBV10-3 with TRBJ2-3; 8 bases agree with TRBD2. V lost 6 bases to trimming and J lost 1 base; unmatched junction nucleotides: 3. The CDR3 runs 14 residues. The germline V gene encodes CDR1 ENHRY and CDR2 SYGVKD. The CDR3 coding sequence is TGTGCCATCAGGAAAGCGGGGGGCACAGATACGCAGTATTTT. As protein: CAIRKAGGTDTQYF.

This clone was counted only a few times. The chain joins TRBV25-1 to TRBJ2-2; 7 bases match TRBD2. This CDR3 has 14 amino acids. V shed 5 bases and J 4 bases; nucleotides not matched to a gene: 4. CDR1 is MGHDK and CDR2 is SYGVNS in the germline V gene. The CDR3 reads CASSTPSGTGELFF. CDR3 sequence (DNA): TGTGCCAGCAGTACTCCTAGCGGCACCGGGGAGCTGTTTTTT.

The genes are TRBV18 and TRBJ1-1; 11 bases align to TRBD1. V gave up 3 bases and J gave up 4 bases; unmatched junction bases: 1. This CDR3 is 14 amino acids long. Per the germline V gene, CDR1 is KGHSH and CDR2 is LQKENI. CDR3 DNA: TGTGCCAGCTCACCGGGACAGGGGGTCACTGAAGCTTTCTTT. Translating it yields CASSPGQGVTEAFF.

This rearrangement joins TRBV7-8 to TRBJ1-3; D gene ambiguous. Trimming removed 5 bases at V and 1 base at J, with 15 bases between. This CDR3 spans 16 amino acids. The V gene's germline CDR1 is SGHVS and CDR2 FQNEAQ. The CDR3 sequence: CASSTELARSGNTIYF. Written as DNA, the CDR3 is TGTGCCAGCAGCACAGAGTTAGCGAGGTCTGGAAACACCATATATTTT.

This clone has only one observation. The chain uses TRBV5-1 and TRBJ1-1, with no clear D. Germline assignment: CDR1 SGHRS and CDR2 YFSETQ. Trimming left V 2 bases short and J 4 bases short, with 21 bases between. This CDR3 has 17 amino acids. The CDR3 spells CASSFNGKTQTGTEAFF. CDR3 sequence (DNA): TGCGCCAGCAGCTTTAATGGTAAAACCCAAACCGGCACTGAAGCTTTCTTT. Together with reference TRBV5-1 and TRBJ1-1, the CDR3 gives the full variable domain: KAGVTQTPRYLIKTRGQQVTLSCSPISGHRSVSWYQQTPGQGLQFLFEYFSETQRNKGNFPGRFSGRQFSNSRSEMNVSTLELGDSALYLCASSFNGKTQTGTEAFFGQGTRLTVV.